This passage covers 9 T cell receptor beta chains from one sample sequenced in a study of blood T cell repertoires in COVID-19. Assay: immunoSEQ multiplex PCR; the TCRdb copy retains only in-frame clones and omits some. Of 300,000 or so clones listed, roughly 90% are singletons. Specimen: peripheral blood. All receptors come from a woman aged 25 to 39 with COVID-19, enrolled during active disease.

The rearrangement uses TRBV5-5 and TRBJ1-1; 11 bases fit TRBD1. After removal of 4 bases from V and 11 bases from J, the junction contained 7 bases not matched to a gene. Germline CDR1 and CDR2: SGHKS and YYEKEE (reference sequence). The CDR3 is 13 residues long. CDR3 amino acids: CASSRDRGSVAFF. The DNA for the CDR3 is TGTGCCAGCAGCCGGGACAGGGGGTCCGTGGCTTTCTTT.

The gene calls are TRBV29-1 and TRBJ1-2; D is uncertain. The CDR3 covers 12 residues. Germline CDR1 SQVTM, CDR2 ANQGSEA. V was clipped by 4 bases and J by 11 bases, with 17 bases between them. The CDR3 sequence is CSVVRQDDWYTF. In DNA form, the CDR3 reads TGCAGCGTTGTAAGGCAGGATGATTGGTACACCTTC.

CDR3 nucleotides: TGTGCCAGCACCCCTGGGGCTAGCCGGGGGGATACGCAGTATTTT. Translated, it gives CASTPGASRGDTQYF. J is TRBJ2-3 and V is TRBV28; possibly TRBD2 for D (6 bases). The CDR3 is 15 amino acids. V lost 7 bases and J lost 6, with 20 bases in between. Germline V gives CDR1 MDHEN, CDR2 SYDVKM.

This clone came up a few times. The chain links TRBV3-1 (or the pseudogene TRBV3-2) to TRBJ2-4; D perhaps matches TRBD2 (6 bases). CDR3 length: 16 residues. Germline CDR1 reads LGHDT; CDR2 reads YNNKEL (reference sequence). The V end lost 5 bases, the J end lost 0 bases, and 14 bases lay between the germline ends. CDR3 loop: CASSLIVGGAKNIQYF. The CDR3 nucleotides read TGTGCCAGCAGCTTGATCGTCGGGGGAGCCAAAAACATTCAGTACTTC.

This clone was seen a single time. The CDR3 nucleotides read TGTGCCACCAGCAGAGTACAGTTCTCAGATACGCAGTATTTT. This sequence encodes CATSRVQFSDTQYF. V and J are TRBV15 and TRBJ2-3; D is uncertain. The CDR3 sequence is 14 residues long. The germline V gene has CDR1 LNHNV and CDR2 YYDKDF (reference sequence). Trimming removed 1 base at V and 4 bases at J, with 9 bases between.

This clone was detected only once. CDR3 residues: CASSLGTVVQRYTF. The CDR3 DNA sequence: TGTGCCAGCAGCTTGGGGACAGTCGTTCAACGCTACACCTTC. J is TRBJ1-2 and V is TRBV5-8, with D tentatively TRBD1 (6 bases). Germline lookup yields CDR1 SGHTS and CDR2 YDEGEE. V dropped 0 bases and J dropped 9 bases, with 15 bases sitting between them. This CDR3 contains 14 residues.

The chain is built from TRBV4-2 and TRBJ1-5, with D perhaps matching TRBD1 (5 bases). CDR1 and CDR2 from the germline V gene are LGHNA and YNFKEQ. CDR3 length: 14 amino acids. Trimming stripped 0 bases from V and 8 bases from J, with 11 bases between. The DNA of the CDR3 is TGTGCCAGCAGCCAAGATGAAGGGACTAAGCCCCAGCATTTT. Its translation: CASSQDEGTKPQHF.

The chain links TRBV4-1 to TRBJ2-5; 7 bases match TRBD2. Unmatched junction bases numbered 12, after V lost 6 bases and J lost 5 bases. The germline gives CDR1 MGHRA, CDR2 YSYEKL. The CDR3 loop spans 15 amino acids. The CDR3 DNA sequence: TGCGCCAGCAGAGAGGAGCCTAGCGGTTTCGAGACCCAGTACTTC. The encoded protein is CASREEPSGFETQYF.

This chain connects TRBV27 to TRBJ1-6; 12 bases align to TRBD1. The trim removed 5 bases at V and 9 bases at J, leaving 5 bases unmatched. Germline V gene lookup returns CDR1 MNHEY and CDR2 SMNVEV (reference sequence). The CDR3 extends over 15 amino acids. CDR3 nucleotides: TGTGCCAGCAGTCCGGGACAGGGGGCGGCTTCACCCCTCCACTTT. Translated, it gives CASSPGQGAASPLHF.